The text below deals with one TCR beta chain. Its antigen is undetermined. This specimen comes from a study of CD4 T cells in relation to SARS-CoV-2 and coronaviruses. The CDR3 length is 15 residues. The germline V and J ends were trimmed by 1 base and 8 bases, with 17 bases remaining between them. From germline, CDR1 is SEHNR and CDR2 FQNEAQ (reference sequence). Unexposed donor CD4+ T cells date from about 2010-2018, before the COVID-19 pandemic. CD4+ T cells were isolated from the cells after more than nine days of culture. Cultures received half-medium IL-2 refreshes on days 3 and 7. Clones were read by immunoSEQ multiplex PCR, and TCRdb kept only the in-frame ones, dropping some. The sample has more than 20,000 clones, roughly 72% seen once.

The rearrangement uses TRBV7-9 and TRBJ1-2, with D maybe TRBD1 (6 bases). The clonotype originates from a human donor in good health. Sequenced: CD4+ T cells from PBMCs, cultured in vitro. CDR3 in amino acids: CASSLGAGGSEGYTF. For the CDR3, the DNA is TGTGCCAGCAGCTTAGGGGCGGGGGGCTCGGAGGGCTACACCTTC.